What follows is one TCR beta chain and its context. This clone was detected a few times. Its target antigen remains unknown. No much larger clone exists at a distance of one base, and base qualities are not known. This sample was included in a study of blood T cell repertoires in COVID-19 (dated by TCRdb to 2018 to 2020). Notes on the research overall: Samples from collaborators originated in the United States, Italy and Spain and spanned both the acute and convalescent phases of COVID-19. The prospective study material was composed of cDNA or gDNA derived from T cells, B-cell-depleted T cells, or PBMCs. Subjects who had been exposed to COVID-19, were actively infected with it, or had recovered from it provided the deeply sampled blood TCRbeta repertoires that made up the dataset. A freely available public database, intended as a resource for researchers studying the immune response to SARS-CoV-2, is where the repertoires were released. The samples were drawn from two sources: the first 160 participants of the ongoing ImmuneRACE study, and 1,254 subjects contributed by 6 global collaborators. A de-identified subject ID, COVID-19 status, age in years and sex were almost always included in the sample metadata. Where HLA class I and class II types were available, the types were taken from metadata supplied by the sample provider, not from assay-based typing.

Study-level results and caveats: The quantity of clinical and demographic metadata differed by source and by participant and was supplied without curation.

Collaborating institutions collected whole blood in K2EDTA tubes following their own protocols. For TCRbeta analysis, collaborators shipped samples in one of three forms: frozen whole blood, isolated PBMCs, or DNA extracted from either of those sample types. Looking up the germline V gene yields CDR1 KGHSH and CDR2 LQKENI. The CDR3 spans 15 residues, from the cysteine through the phenylalanine. Here the CDR3 DNA is all that survives: 45 bases in frame from base 1. Compared with germline, V lacks 5 bases and J lacks 0 bases; bases without a gene match: 7. The immunoSEQ Assay, a bias-controlled multiplex PCR, was used to amplify TCRbeta CDR3 regions from genomic DNA. The study's own analysis went as follows. Nucleated cell counts per sample were estimated from amplification of reference gene primers within the assay. To quantify the absolute abundance of each unique TCRbeta CDR3 rearrangement, sequence reads were collapsed and filtered. For each sample, productive Simpson clonality was calculated by taking the square root of Simpson's diversity index across productive rearrangements. TCRdb obtained this table from immuneACCESS and retained in-frame rearrangements with V and J assigned. These tables miss some clones; where compared with another copy, unresolved V genes account for less than half of the shortfall, and the remainder is unexplained. From that table come the V and J calls and clone size; the DNA was used to work out D and trimming. The sample includes about 58,000 clones, with roughly 86% observed a single time. The top ten hold around 21% of the sample.

This sequence was found in a woman in her 50s with active or convalescent COVID-19. The source material was peripheral blood. This chain joins TRBV18 to TRBJ2-7, and TRBD1 matches 7 of the central bases. CDR3 region: CASSSTGRVSYEQYF. Here is the DNA: TGTGCCAGCTCATCGACAGGGAGAGTCTCCTACGAGCAGTACTTC.